The 25 T cell receptor beta chains presented below share a single source sample, sequenced in a study of blood T cell repertoires in COVID-19. TCRdb's table, derived via immunoSEQ multiplex PCR, lists solely in-frame clones and lacks some. The repertoire holds fewer than 250,000 clones, 75% to 85% seen once, with 5.5% in the top ten. The sequencing input was peripheral blood. The receptors derive from a human donor in a cohort sampled during active COVID-19.

The chain uses TRBV6-5 and TRBJ2-7; maybe TRBD1 (7 bases). The CDR3 is made up of 15 amino acids. Germline V gives CDR1 MNHEY, CDR2 SVGAGI. Trimming cost V 4 bases and J 3 bases, with 16 bases left between them. In nucleotides, the CDR3 is TGTGCCAGCAGTTCGGAAAGGCAGGGGGGCTACGAGCAGTACTTC. Translated, it gives CASSSERQGGYEQYF.

The genes are TRBV5-6 and TRBJ2-1, with 9 bases identical to TRBD2. CDR3 length: 15 residues. Trimming removed 5 bases from V and 8 bases from J; junction bases left unmatched: 11. Germline CDR1 SGHDT, CDR2 YYEEEE. Written as DNA, the CDR3 is TGTGCCAGCAGTTCAAAATTGATAGCGGGAGATGAGCAGTTCTTC. This codes for CASSSKLIAGDEQFF.

The gene calls are TRBV27 and TRBJ2-2; TRBD1 agrees at 8 bases. Germline V CDR1 and CDR2: MNHEY, SMNVEV (reference sequence). The V and J ends lost 6 bases and 1 base, in that order; junction bases with no gene match: 4. CDR3 length: 15 amino acids. CDR3 nucleotides: TGTGCCAGCAGAACCGGGACAGGGAACACCGGGGAGCTGTTTTTT. It encodes CASRTGTGNTGELFF.

The chain combines TRBV6-5 with TRBJ2-7; D might be TRBD1 (6 bases). The CDR3 runs to 14 residues. The germline gives CDR1 MNHEY, CDR2 SVGAGI. The V and J ends lost 4 bases and 3 bases respectively, with 13 bases between them. The DNA of the CDR3 is TGTGCCAGCAGTTTGTCGACAGGCTACTACGAGCAGTACTTC. It translates to CASSLSTGYYEQYF.

J is TRBJ2-1 and V is TRBV7-2, with 8 bases matching TRBD2. CDR1 and CDR2 from the germline V gene are SGHTA and FQGNSA. The CDR3 runs to 16 residues. V was clipped by 3 bases and J by 3 bases; unmatched bases: 7. CDR3 DNA sequence: TGTGCCAGCAGCTTTCGTTTACTAGCGGACTACAATGAGCAGTTCTTC. It specifies CASSFRLLADYNEQFF.

The rearrangement joins TRBV19 to TRBJ2-3; weak D call: TRBD2 (6 bases). CDR1 and CDR2 (germline): LNHDA, SQIVND (reference sequence). Trimming left V 6 bases short and J 2 bases short, with 9 bases between. CDR3 length equals 13 residues. The DNA for the CDR3 is TGTGCCAGTAGCCGGGGGTACACAGATACGCAGTATTTT. It specifies CASSRGYTDTQYF.

The gene calls are TRBV6-5 and TRBJ1-2; the match to TRBD1 covers 8 bases. The CDR3 is 15 amino acids. The V and J ends lost 6 bases and 8 bases, in that order; junction bases with no gene match: 14. Germline lookup yields CDR1 MNHEY and CDR2 SVGAGI. The CDR3 DNA is TGTGCCAGCAGCGACAACGGACAGGGTCGGTGGGGCTACACCTTC. Translating gives CASSDNGQGRWGYTF.

V gene TRBV7-8 combines with J gene TRBJ1-1; D unresolved. Germline lookup yields CDR1 SGHVS and CDR2 FQNEAQ. The length of the CDR3 is 15 residues. Deletions cut 0 bases from V and 4 bases from J, with 12 bases between. The CDR3, as DNA: TGTGCCAGCAGCTTAGCGCCTACCGCATTCACTGAAGCTTTCTTT. Translating it yields CASSLAPTAFTEAFF.

CDR3 region: CASSSIGPVLGYTF. The CDR3 DNA reads TGCGCCAGCAGCTCCATCGGTCCGGTGCTAGGCTACACCTTC. The chain is built from TRBV4-1 and TRBJ1-2; D remains ambiguous. The ends were cut back, 5 bases at V and 8 bases at J, with 18 bases in the middle. This CDR3 spans 14 amino acids. Germline loops: CDR1 MGHRA, CDR2 YSYEKL.

In its sample, this clone was seen once. The chain combines TRBV5-4 with TRBJ2-1; D call uncertain. The CDR3 is 14 residues long. V shed 1 base and J shed 6 bases, with 11 bases lying between them. In germline, CDR1 is SGHNT, CDR2 YYREEE (reference sequence). Here the CDR3 reads CASSLWSERNEQFF. The DNA of the CDR3 is TGTGCCAGCAGCTTGTGGAGCGAACGCAATGAGCAGTTCTTC.

The genes are TRBV11-2 and TRBJ2-1; D perhaps matches TRBD2 (6 bases). Germline-derived CDR1 and CDR2 are SGHAT and FQNNGV. With 7 bases removed from V and 0 bases from J, the gap between germline ends came to 10 bases. The CDR3 loop spans 14 amino acids. As DNA, the CDR3 is TGTGCCAGCACCCACGGGAGCTCCTACAATGAGCAGTTCTTC. This sequence encodes CASTHGSSYNEQFF.

This clone was seen a few times. The chain recombines TRBV5-1 with TRBJ1-2; D is ambiguous. CDR1 and CDR2 (germline): SGHRS, YFSETQ. CDR3 size: 14 residues. The V and J ends lost 4 bases and 3 bases respectively, with 13 bases between them. DNA of the CDR3: TGCGCCAGCAGCCTCGGGAACACCTACTATGGCTACACCTTC. It codes for CASSLGNTYYGYTF.

The chain recombines TRBV7-6 with TRBJ2-7, with 9 bases fitting TRBD2. The germline CDR1 and CDR2 sequences are SGHVS and FNYEAQ. V lost 6 bases, J lost 4 bases, and 28 bases stayed unmatched. CDR3 length: 21 residues. The CDR3 spells CASSRGGSRDGGREGRYEQYF. Here the CDR3 DNA reads TGTGCCAGCAGTCGAGGAGGGTCCCGGGACGGTGGGCGGGAGGGCCGATACGAGCAGTACTTC.

This clone occurred a few times. The J gene is TRBJ1-6, the V gene TRBV30, with a tentative D call TRBD1 (6 bases). This CDR3 contains 13 residues. Trimming left V 3 bases short and J 7 bases short, with 10 bases between. CDR1 is GTSNPN, CDR2 SVGIG, per germline (reference sequence). CDR3 loop: CAWSSGVNSPLHF. The CDR3 DNA sequence: TGTGCCTGGAGCTCAGGGGTAAATTCACCCCTCCACTTT. Full variable domain (rest looked up from reference TRBV30 and TRBJ1-6): SQTIHQWPATLVQPVGSPLSLECTVEGTSNPNLYWYRQAAGRGLQLLFYSVGIGQISSEVPQNLSASRPQDRQFILSSKKLLLSDSGFYLCAWSSGVNSPLHFGNGTRLTVT.

The chain uses TRBV29-1 and TRBJ2-5, with TRBD1 identical over 8 bases. Germline CDR1 SQVTM, CDR2 ANQGSEA. Trimming at V came to 5 bases and at J to 4 bases, leaving 12 bases not matched to a gene. This CDR3 is built from 15 residues. CDR3 nucleotides: TGCAGCGTTAAGGCTGCAGGGGGCTACGGAGAGACCCAGTACTTC. Residues: CSVKAAGGYGETQYF.

V gene TRBV19 combines with J gene TRBJ2-5; 8 bases line up with TRBD2. Per germline, CDR1 LNHDA and CDR2 SQIVND (reference sequence). The V gene end was trimmed by 4 bases and the J gene end by 5 bases; junction bases not matched to a gene: 9. CDR3 length: 15 residues. CDR3 nucleotides: TGTGCCAGTAGTACCACCGCGACTAGCGTGGAGACCCAGTACTTC. As protein: CASSTTATSVETQYF.

The chain combines TRBV30 with TRBJ2-3; 8 nucleotides align to TRBD2. The junction had 7 bases not matched to a gene; V was cut back by 5 bases and J by 0 bases. Germline loops: CDR1 GTSNPN, CDR2 SVGIG (reference sequence). The CDR3 covers 15 residues. The CDR3 nucleotides are TGTGCCTGGGGGATCCTAGCGGGCAGCACAGATACGCAGTATTTT. Translated, it gives CAWGILAGSTDTQYF.

V gene TRBV6-5 combines with J gene TRBJ2-7, with a weak D call TRBD2 (6 bases). Trimming took off 6 bases at V and 3 bases at J, with 9 bases between the two ends. CDR3 length: 12 amino acids. CDR1 is MNHEY, CDR2 SVGAGI, per germline. The CDR3 spells CASSGTVYEQYF. CDR3 nucleotides: TGTGCCAGCAGCGGGACTGTCTACGAGCAGTACTTC.

The V gene is TRBV9, the J gene TRBJ2-2, with D possibly TRBD1 on 5 matching bases. The CDR3 sequence is 14 residues long. V dropped 6 bases and J dropped 1 base, with 10 bases sitting between them. CDR1 SGDLS and CDR2 YYNGEE come from the germline V gene. For the CDR3, the DNA is TGTGCCAGCACCTCTGGACAGAACACCGGGGAGCTGTTTTTT. Amino acids: CASTSGQNTGELFF.

The chain employs TRBV19 and TRBJ2-1; 8 bases are shared with TRBD2. V was pared by 4 bases and J by 10 bases, with 9 bases of the junction left unmatched. The V gene's germline CDR1 is LNHDA and CDR2 SQIVND (reference sequence). The CDR3 sequence is 14 residues long. The CDR3 DNA follows: TGTGCCAGTAGTAACCAGCGGGGGTCCCTCGAGCAGTTCTTC. It specifies CASSNQRGSLEQFF.

This clone was recorded once. This sequence joins TRBV10-3 and TRBJ2-5; D is possibly TRBD2 (5 bases). Germline V gives CDR1 ENHRY, CDR2 SYGVKD. This CDR3 comprises 14 residues. V was shortened by 3 bases and J by 5 bases, with 13 bases between the two germline ends. In DNA, the CDR3 is TGTGCCATCAGTGACAAGGTGTCTAGCGAGACCCAGTACTTC. It is translated as CAISDKVSSETQYF.

This chain connects TRBV19 to TRBJ2-5, with TRBD1 matching 8 bases. Trimming cost V 4 bases and J 5 bases; bases outside gene matches: 6. The CDR3 is 14 residues long. CDR1 is LNHDA, CDR2 SQIVND, per germline (reference sequence). The DNA for the CDR3 is TGTGCCAGTAGTACGACAGGGGTGGGGGAGACCCAGTACTTC. Protein sequence: CASSTTGVGETQYF.

This chain links TRBV5-4 with TRBJ1-2; D unclear. Germline assignment: CDR1 SGHNT and CDR2 YYREEE (reference sequence). The CDR3 consists of 14 residues. Deletions cut 0 bases from V and 4 bases from J, with 10 bases between. The CDR3: CASSLEREGYGYTF. CDR3 nucleotides: TGTGCCAGCAGCTTGGAAAGGGAGGGCTATGGCTACACCTTC.

The V gene is TRBV5-1, the J gene TRBJ2-2; a possible D gene is TRBD2 (6 bases). Germline V gene sequence: CDR1 SGHRS, CDR2 YFSETQ. This CDR3 comprises 15 residues. Trimming took off 4 bases at V and 1 base at J, with 11 bases between the two ends. The CDR3 DNA sequence: TGCGCCAGCAGCCCGGGAGCCAAGAACACCGGGGAGCTGTTTTTT. Encoded protein: CASSPGAKNTGELFF.

As to this clone: At the DNA level, this CDR3 is encoded by other sequences in the same sample as well. This sequence joins TRBV7-9 and TRBJ2-7; 9 bases match TRBD1. J gave up 4 bases and V 0 bases, and 7 bases lay outside the gene matches. Germline assignment: CDR1 SEHNR and CDR2 FQNEAQ (reference sequence). The CDR3 extends over 16 amino acids. The CDR3 DNA sequence: TGTGCCAGCAGCTTAGCTTCGGGACAGGGTGGTTACGAGCAGTACTTC. This sequence encodes CASSLASGQGGYEQYF.